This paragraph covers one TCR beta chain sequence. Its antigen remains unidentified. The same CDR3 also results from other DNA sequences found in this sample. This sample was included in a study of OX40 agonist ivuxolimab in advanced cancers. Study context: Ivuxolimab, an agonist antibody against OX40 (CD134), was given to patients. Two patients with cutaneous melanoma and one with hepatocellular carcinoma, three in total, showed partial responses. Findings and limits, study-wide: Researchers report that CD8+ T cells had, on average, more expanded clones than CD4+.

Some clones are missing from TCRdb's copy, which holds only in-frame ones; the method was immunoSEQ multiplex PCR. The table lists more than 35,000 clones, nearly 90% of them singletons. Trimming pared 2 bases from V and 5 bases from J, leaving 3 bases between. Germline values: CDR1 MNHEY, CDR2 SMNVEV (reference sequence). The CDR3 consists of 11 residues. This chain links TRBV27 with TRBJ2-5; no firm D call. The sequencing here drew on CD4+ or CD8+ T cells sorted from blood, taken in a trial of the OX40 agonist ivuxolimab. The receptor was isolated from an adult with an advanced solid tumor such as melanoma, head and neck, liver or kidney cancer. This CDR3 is CASSLGETQYF. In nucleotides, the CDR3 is TGTGCCAGCAGTTTAGGGGAGACCCAGTACTTC.